This TCR beta chain was captured in a study of cytomegalovirus exposure and HLA in healthy donors (dated by TCRdb to about 2017). Notes on the research overall: In an earlier analysis of some 610 of the donors, around 300 Gb of sequence data and 117 million unique TCR beta sequences from roughly 190 million T cells were reported. Approximately 310 gigabases of sequencing data and tens of millions of unique TCR sequences were included in an early release covering 500 to 750 HLA-typed donors. Of the roughly 400 genotyped donors, about 84% fell in the genetic ancestry cluster associated with self-reported Caucasian donors. The study aimed to test whether cataloging public T cell receptors could reveal signatures of past pathogen exposure. The study used immunosequencing to profile the T cell repertoires of 666 subjects and linked those repertoires to cytomegalovirus serostatus. In addition to the first cohort of roughly 700 subjects, a separate validation cohort of approximately 120 different subjects was used. High-throughput TCR immunosequencing, statistical association of individual TCRs with disease status, and machine learning were combined to predict cytomegalovirus infection status. To study patterns of TCR occurrence, a later analysis re-analyzed previously published TCR beta repertoires from 500 to 850 donors and added high-resolution HLA genotyping. Rather than drawing on any new phenotypic data, the later analysis identified candidate immune exposures from TCR beta sequences and the way those sequences occurred across donors. An earlier analysis of some 500 of the donors applied high-throughput TCR beta sequencing to assess whether each TCR beta V gene segment acted as functional or pseudogenic. Alongside the repertoire data, information on donor age, sex, ethnicity and CMV serostatus was compiled. A later genetic analysis took genome-wide SNP genotypes for 398 of the 666 donors and used that subset as a discovery cohort. All discovery cohort repertoires had been generated on a single sequencing platform. Both class I and class II loci were covered by HLA typing, at four-digit resolution. The number of typed donors differed by locus: roughly 629-640 for A, B, C, DRB1 and DQB1; roughly 510 for DQA1; 606 for DPA1; and about 470 for DPB1. About five DR-DQ haplotypes were handled as single units for association and clustering because linkage in the cohort was strong. On average, 235,054 unique TCR beta nucleotide sequences were sequenced per donor among 300 to 500 genotyped donors of the cohort, with roughly a sixth of those sequences being non-productive. What the authors observed across the whole study: Linkage disequilibrium might explain the correlated functional status among segregating V segments, but an unknown experimental factor could not be excluded. The classifier was reported to diagnose cytomegalovirus status with high specificity and sensitivity in both the original cohort and the validation cohort. For the cohort, immune exposure information was limited to CMV serostatus. HLA typing was unavailable for some donors at each locus, so association tests used only the typed subset. Most TCR sequences were seen in very few donors, while some public TCRs were found in many individuals. The authors suggested that the approach could potentially be generalized to other disease states and immunological phenotypes. In vitro tests confirmed that a few of the cytomegalovirus-associated TCR beta chains recognize cytomegalovirus antigens. According to a later genetic analysis, donors in an Asian-associated ancestry cluster had fewer N-insertions in productive TCRs than the approximately 650-donor mean. In a later analysis, HLA-associated TCR beta chains were found to be more clonally expanded and to have lower generation probabilities than equally common non-associated chains. Strong co-occurrence of HLA alleles, especially DR and DQ, made assigning TCR associations to individual alleles difficult. The study gave a list of some 150 TCR beta chains associated with cytomegalovirus. An association between a missense DCLRE1C variant and V-gene and J-gene trimming of TCR beta chains was found in a later genetic analysis and replicated in an independent cohort. According to a later analysis, parvovirus B19, influenza, CMV and Epstein-Barr virus appeared linked to several top co-occurrence clusters. A cluster of highly shared sequence variants was judged likely to be a technical artifact of the sequencing pipeline. Roughly uniform sequencing depth across donors was assumed in presence/absence analyses, although this assumption may not hold. Some IMGT-functional V segments, including TRBV6-2 and TRBV6-3, could not be told apart with the 87-base-pair reads, so those segments were excluded. In a later analysis, the rate of TCR association differed among HLA loci, with DRB1 alleles having the most associated TCRs and HLA-C alleles having the fewest. A later analysis found that most CMV-associated TCR beta chains appeared HLA-restricted, with HLA associations seemingly driven largely by CMV exposure. An earlier analysis of approximately 600 of the donors showed that most TCR beta V segments appeared in productive rearrangements either about 87% or about 30% of the time, which broadly matched IMGT annotations. A further reported finding was that TCR beta sequences accurately predicted the HLA-A and HLA-B alleles for most subjects in the first cohort. In this cohort, only TCR beta chains were sequenced, and detectable features were limited by the absence of alpha or paired-chain data. A later analysis associated around 16,000 TCR beta sequences with specific HLA alleles at a false discovery rate of 0.05. Approximately 18 rarely observed V segments, including chromosome 9 orphons, were excluded from the earlier analysis of some 590 of the donors because counts were too low.

The protocol used for the library was the immunoSEQ multiplex PCR assay. A mixture of 60 forward primers for TCR Vbeta segments and 13 reverse primers for TCR Jbeta segments was used in the multiplex PCR. The CDR3 region of rearranged TCR beta genes was amplified from genomic DNA with a multiplex PCR assay. On the Illumina HiSeq System, the amplified TCR beta libraries were sequenced as 87-base-pair reads. On the authors' methods: A later analysis tallied roughly 76 million unique TCR beta chains across the 666 repertoires, and approximately 9.9 million of those chains were shared by two or more donors. Raw reads were error-corrected and collapsed into unique sequences with a nearest-neighbor algorithm that merged closely related sequences to remove PCR and sequencing errors. Alignment of CDR3 sequences to IMGT reference sequences was used to assign V, D and J gene segments. For a sequence to be retained, at least a six-nucleotide match to both a V gene segment and a J gene segment was required. Rearrangements were classified as productive when the CDR3 lacked stop codons and remained in frame with V and J, and all other rearrangements were classified as non-productive. Following IMGT convention, CDR3 was defined as the stretch from the second conserved V-encoded cysteine up to the conserved J-encoded phenylalanine. In an earlier analysis of just under 600 of the donors, sequences lacking an unambiguous match to a single V gene segment were excluded. In an earlier analysis of several hundred of the donors, V segments were called functional above 56.7% productive rearrangements and were called segregating when the between-donor standard deviation exceeded 5%. A statistical classification framework was built for diagnosing cytomegalovirus status from the catalog of TCR beta chain sequences. A later analysis assigned V and J genes by comparing TCR nucleotide sequences with IMGT/GENE-DB human TR gene sequences. In a later analysis, CDR3 sequences and most-parsimonious VDJ recombination scenarios were assigned using the TCRdist pipeline. A later analysis defined each TCR beta chain by its CDR3 amino acid sequence plus V-gene family, and excluded reads lacking a unique V-gene family. As a way to deal with suspected cross-contamination and a sequencing artifact, a later analysis dropped hundreds of nucleotide sequences that were highly shared and had low generation probability. For each public chain, a later analysis derived a clonal expansion index from normalized ranks of inferred template counts within each repertoire. In a later analysis, generation probabilities were computed with a VDJ recombination model fitted to out-of-frame rearrangements, and the resulting probabilities were checked against IGoR. In a later analysis, hypergeometric tests were used to score TCR-TCR, TCR-HLA and TCR-CMV co-occurrence, with a repertoire-size bias correction applied to TCR pairs. A later analysis estimated false discovery rates by permuting HLA or CMV assignments 20 times. In a later analysis, co-occurring TCRs were grouped using DBSCAN, with TCRdist sequence similarity added in when clustering inside HLA-allele-positive subsets. Repertoires with fewer than 30,000 or more than 120,000 public chains were left out of co-occurrence clustering, as were a handful of repertoires with anomalous nucleotide sharing. The immuneACCESS repertoire file appears here via TCRdb, limited to in-frame rearrangements. These files lack a portion of the clones; in checked studies, under half of the deficit traces to unresolved V genes, and the cause of the others is not known. That table is the source of V, J and clone size, and D and trimming were worked out from the DNA. The sample data list 65,000 to 85,000 clones, and 80% to 90% of these were observed just once. About 2.1% of the sample is taken by the ten largest.

The cohort was made up of approximately 670 healthy bone marrow donors. All cohort members were sampled while nominally healthy, although unrecorded immune exposures were likely present. The donor tested CMV seronegative, placing the donor among the 350 or so seronegative members of the cohort. A peripheral blood sample was collected from each donor, and TCR beta sequencing was performed on peripheral blood mononuclear cells. Genomic DNA extraction from the blood cell samples was performed with the Qiagen DNeasy Blood Extraction Kit. The junction carries 13 bases between V and J, which are trimmed by 4 bases and 0 bases respectively. The CDR3 has 15 amino acids, counting the end cysteine and phenylalanine. CDR3 DNA only is kept here, 45 bases in frame from base 1. Of note for this clone: Its cognate antigen has yet to be identified. Nothing much larger sits one base from this clone, and base qualities are not available.

The sample was PBMCs. The source of this sequence is a woman in her thirties in good health and CMV-seronegative. The rearranged chain carries TRBV23-1 and TRBJ2-7, and TRBD1 may be the D gene, going by 6 matching bases. TRBV23-1 is reported as an ORF; its role is uncertain. The sequenced DNA is TGCGCCAGCAGTCCCCCACCCAGGGGCTCCTACGAGCAGTACTTC. Translated, this gives CASSPPPRGSYEQYF.